Sequencing of this T cell receptor (beta chain) was carried out in a study of Graves' ophthalmopathy and Graves' hyperthyroidism. The CDR3 consists of 15 residues. V gave up 0 bases and J gave up 7 bases, with 17 bases separating them. Germline CDR1 is SGHKS and CDR2 is YYEKEE (reference sequence). Study results and caveats: Detection in blood was also observed for most expanded thyroid clonotypes above 0.001 frequency. In predicting ophthalmopathy progression, the model reached 70.59% sensitivity and around 72% specificity.

Lactation, pregnancy, uncontrolled infections and other autoimmune diseases were all grounds for excluding patients. The PBMCs had their origin in 7.5 to 10 ml of fresh peripheral blood. This clonotype was detected ten times or more. Its antigen is not identified. Using RNA transcripts, the TCR beta CDR3 regions were amplified. HTBI-primed first-round RT-PCR preceded second-round multiplex PCR. TCRdb redid the calling of the multiplex PCR reads with MiXCR, one entry per CDR3 protein. The sample contains some 380,000 distinct CDR3 sequences, 15% of which appear only once. This receptor was identified in a woman between 18 and 30 years old with stable Graves' hyperthyroidism. Material: peripheral blood. This chain joins TRBV5-5 and TRBJ2-7, with D perhaps matching TRBD2 (6 bases). CDR3: CASSLVRREAWEQYF. CDR3 DNA sequence: TGTGCCAGCAGCTTGGTTCGCAGGGAGGCTTGGGAGCAGTACTTC.